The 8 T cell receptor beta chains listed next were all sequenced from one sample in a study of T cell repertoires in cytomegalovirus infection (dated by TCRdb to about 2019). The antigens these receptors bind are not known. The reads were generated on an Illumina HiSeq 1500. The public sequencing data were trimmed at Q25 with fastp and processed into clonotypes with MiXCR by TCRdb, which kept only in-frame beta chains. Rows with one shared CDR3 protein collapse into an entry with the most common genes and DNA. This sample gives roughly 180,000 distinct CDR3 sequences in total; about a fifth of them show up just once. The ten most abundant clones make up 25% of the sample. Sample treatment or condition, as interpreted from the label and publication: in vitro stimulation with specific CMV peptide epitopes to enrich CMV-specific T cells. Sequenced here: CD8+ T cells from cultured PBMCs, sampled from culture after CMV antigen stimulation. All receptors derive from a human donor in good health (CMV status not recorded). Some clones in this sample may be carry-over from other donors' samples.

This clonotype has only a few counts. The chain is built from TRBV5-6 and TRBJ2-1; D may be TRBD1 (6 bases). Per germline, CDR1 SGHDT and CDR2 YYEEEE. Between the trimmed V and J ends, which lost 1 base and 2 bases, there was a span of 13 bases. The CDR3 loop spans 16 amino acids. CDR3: CASSLPTGRPYNEQFF. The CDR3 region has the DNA TGTGCCAGCAGCTTGCCAACAGGGAGACCCTACAATGAGCAGTTCTTC.

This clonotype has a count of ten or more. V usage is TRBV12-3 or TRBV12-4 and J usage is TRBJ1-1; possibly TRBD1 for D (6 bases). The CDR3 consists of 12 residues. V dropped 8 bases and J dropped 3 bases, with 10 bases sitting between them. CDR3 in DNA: TGTGCCAGCGGAACAGGGTACACTGAAGCTTTCTTT. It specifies CASGTGYTEAFF.

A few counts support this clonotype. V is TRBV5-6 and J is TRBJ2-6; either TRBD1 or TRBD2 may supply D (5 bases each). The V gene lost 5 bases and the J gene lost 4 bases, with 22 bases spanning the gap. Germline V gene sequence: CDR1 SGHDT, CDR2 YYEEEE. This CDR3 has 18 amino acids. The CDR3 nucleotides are TGTGCCAGCAGTTTTGGATGGTCCTGGGGACCCGGGGCCAACGTCCTGACTTTC. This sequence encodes CASSFGWSWGPGANVLTF.

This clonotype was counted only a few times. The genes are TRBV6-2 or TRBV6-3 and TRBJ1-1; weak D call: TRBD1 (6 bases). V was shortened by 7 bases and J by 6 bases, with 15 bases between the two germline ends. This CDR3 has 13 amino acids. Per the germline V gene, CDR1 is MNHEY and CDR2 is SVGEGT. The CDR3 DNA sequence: TGTGCCAGCACGGGCATTGGGGGGCCTGAAGCTTTCTTT. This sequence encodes CASTGIGGPEAFF.

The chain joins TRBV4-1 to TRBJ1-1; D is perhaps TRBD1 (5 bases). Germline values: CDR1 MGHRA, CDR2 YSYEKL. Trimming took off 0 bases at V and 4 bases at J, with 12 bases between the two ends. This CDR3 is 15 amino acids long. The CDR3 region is CASSQDEGQGTEAFF. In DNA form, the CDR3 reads TGCGCCAGCAGCCAAGACGAAGGGCAGGGCACTGAAGCTTTCTTT.

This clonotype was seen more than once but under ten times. As DNA, the CDR3 is TGTGCCAGCAGTTACAGGAGCGGGTTCTACAATGAGCAGTTCTTC. Protein: CASSYRSGFYNEQFF. The V and J genes are TRBV6-5 and TRBJ2-1; TRBD2 is a possible D gene (6 bases). This CDR3 region has 15 residues. Trimming removed 2 bases from V and 3 bases from J, with 11 bases in between. Germline CDR1 and CDR2: MNHEY and SVGAGI.

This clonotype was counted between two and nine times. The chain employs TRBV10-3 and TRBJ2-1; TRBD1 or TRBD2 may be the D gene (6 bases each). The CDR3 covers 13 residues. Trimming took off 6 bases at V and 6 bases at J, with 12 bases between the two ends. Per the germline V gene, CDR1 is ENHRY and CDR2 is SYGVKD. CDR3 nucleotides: TGTGCCATCAGGGGGGGACAAGTCAATGAGCAGTTCTTC. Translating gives CAIRGGQVNEQFF.

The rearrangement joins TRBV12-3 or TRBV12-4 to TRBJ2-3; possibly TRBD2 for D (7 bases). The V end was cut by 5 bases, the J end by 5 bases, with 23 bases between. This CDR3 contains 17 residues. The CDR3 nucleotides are TGTGCCAGCAGTCCGCTGGGAGGGGGAAACCGTGGAGATACGCAGTATTTT. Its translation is CASSPLGGGNRGDTQYF.